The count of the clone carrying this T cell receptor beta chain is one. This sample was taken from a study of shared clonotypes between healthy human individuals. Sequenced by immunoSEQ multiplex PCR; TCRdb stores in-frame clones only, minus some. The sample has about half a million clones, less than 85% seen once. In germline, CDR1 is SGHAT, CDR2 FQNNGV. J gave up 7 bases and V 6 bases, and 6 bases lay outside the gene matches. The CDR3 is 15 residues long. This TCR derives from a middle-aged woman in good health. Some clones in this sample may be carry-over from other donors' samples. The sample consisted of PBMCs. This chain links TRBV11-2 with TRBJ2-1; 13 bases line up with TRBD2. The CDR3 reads CASRTSGRIVNEQFF. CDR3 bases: TGTGCCAGCAGGACTAGCGGGAGGATTGTTAATGAGCAGTTCTTC. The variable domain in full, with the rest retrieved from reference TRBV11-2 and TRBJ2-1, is EAGVAQSPRYKIIEKRQSVAFWCNPISGHATLYWYQQILGQGPKLLIQFQNNGVVDDSQLPKDRFSAERLKGVDSTLKIQPAKLEDSAVYLCASRTSGRIVNEQFFGPGTRLTVL.